This T cell receptor beta chain was retrieved from a study of T cells in Graves' hyperthyroidism and ophthalmopathy (dated 2019 in TCRdb). With respect to the entire study: Peripheral blood was collected at initial diagnosis, before any treatment. Once sampling was done, hyperthyroidism patients were given methimazole at a starting dose of 30 mg daily, whereas ophthalmopathy patients were given high-dose intravenous methylprednisolone. Thyroid tissue and blood T-cell repertoires from about six Graves' hyperthyroidism patients were also compared in the study. The roughly 91 discovery patients were randomly divided into training and test sets at a 7:3 ratio. A discovery cohort of roughly 100 patients, roughly 45 with Graves' ophthalmopathy and approximately 60 with stable Graves' hyperthyroidism, was used to find distinguishing TCR V-J signatures. The paper reports TCR Vbeta CDR3 sequencing of some 140 peripheral blood samples: fewer than 50 ophthalmopathy, over 70 hyperthyroidism and about 17 progressor patients. Prospective prediction of ophthalmopathy was tested in an independent validation cohort consisting of roughly 20 hyperthyroidism patients and 15 to 17 patients who later progressed to ophthalmopathy.

Amplification of TCR beta CDR3 regions was carried out from RNA transcripts. For the first round of RT-PCR on the TCR CDR3, the HTBI primer set was used together with the Qiagen OneStep RT-PCR kit. A second multiplex PCR round built the libraries, followed by size selection and purification. Paired-end sequencing of the libraries was performed with 100 bp reads on an Illumina HiSeq2000. The original methods were these. SOAPnuke was used to process the raw data, with reads discarded if the reads contained adapters or uncalled bases, had a mean Phred below 15, or lacked an exact constant-primer or identifier match. High-quality paired reads were merged with COPE v1.2.5, and unique nucleotide sequences were defined as clonotypes. MiTCR v1.1 was used to align the clonotypes against IMGT TRBV, TRBD and TRBJ reference segments. Only V-J combinations with frequency above 0.0001, covering 99% to 99.2% of repertoires, were analysed. A TCS score was defined as the ratio between F50 (clonal expansion) and ExV (chaos), using BLOSUM62-based TCRdist between CDR3 peptides within each V-J. Welch's t-statistics and random forest reduced roughly 500 V-J features to 13, which were used in a naive Bayes classifier (R e1071). The raw public reads went through TCRdb reprocessing: fastp at Q25, MiXCR clone calling, in-frame beta chains kept. Each CDR3 protein appears once, grouped with its most common genes and DNA. TCRdb, rather than the study authors, made the V and J calls. In all, the sample holds some 380,000 distinct CDR3 sequences, and approximately 13% of those were seen once. Clones ranked in the top ten supply less than 25% of the sample.

Hyperthyroidism patients were aged 18 to 65 years and newly diagnosed, with disease duration of less than 2 months. Any patient with an uncontrolled infection, another autoimmune disease, pregnancy or lactation was excluded. Diagnoses relied on clinical symptoms, serum thyroxine and TRAb, thyroid ultrasound and orbital computed tomography. For progressor patients, blood was drawn at the first diagnosis of hyperthyroidism, before any ophthalmopathy symptoms had appeared. PBMCs were isolated from more than 8 ml of fresh peripheral blood by Ficoll-Paque density gradient centrifugation. Progressor patients were first diagnosed with Graves' hyperthyroidism and then developed ophthalmopathy during follow-up. Total RNA was extracted using Trizol reagent, and RNA quality was assessed on an Agilent 2100 Bioanalyzer. Overall study outcomes, separate from this receptor: During validation, the model predicted progression to ophthalmopathy a median of about 6.3 months ahead of onset, with almost 71% sensitivity and 72.22% specificity. Most expanded thyroid clonotypes (frequency above 0.001) were also detected in blood, suggesting blood repertoires may reflect thyroid immune responses. Sample size was not statistically predetermined, and blinding of investigators to group allocation was not performed. A 13 V-J signature model separated ophthalmopathy from stable hyperthyroidism, with around 88% sensitivity and just under 84% specificity in cross-validation and 80%/75% in testing.

The table lists this clonotype with many counts. Its antigen remains unidentified. The record has no base qualities; no much larger clone is one base away. This receptor was taken from a man aged 25 to 40 with Graves' hyperthyroidism that later progressed to Graves' ophthalmopathy. Sequencing was done on a sample of blood.

In nucleotides, the sequence is TGTGCCAGCAGCCAGTACGAGACTTCACCCCTCCACTTT. Its translation reads: CASSQYETSPLHF. The chain was built from TRBV3-1 and TRBJ1-6; the D gene identity is not certain. CDR3 length: 13 amino acids, cysteine to phenylalanine. Solely the CDR3 DNA is kept, with 39 bases framed from the first base. V loses 3 bases, J loses 9 bases, and the germline ends lie 9 bases apart. CDR1 LGHDT and CDR2 YNNKEL were looked up in the germline V gene (reference sequence).